The 30 T cell receptor beta chains below all came from one sample that was sequenced in a study of T cell changes during pregnancy in multiple sclerosis. Profiled with immunoSEQ multiplex PCR; TCRdb holds only in-frame clones, not every one. The table shows 38,000 or so clones, with about 91% occurring only once. This sample comprised CD8+ T cells from peripheral blood mononuclear cells, obtained before pregnancy. These receptors were collected from a female donor with multiple sclerosis, enrolled in a pregnancy study.

The rearrangement links TRBV7-9 to TRBJ2-7, with 7 nucleotides matching TRBD1. J lost 2 bases, V lost 5 bases, and 15 bases had no gene match. Germline V gene data show CDR1 as SEHNR and CDR2 as FQNEAQ (reference sequence). The CDR3 contains 17 residues. The chain's CDR3 is CASSPTGRGTVPYEQYF. Here the CDR3 DNA reads TGTGCCAGCAGCCCGACTGGGCGTGGGACAGTCCCCTACGAGCAGTACTTC.

V and J are TRBV9 and TRBJ2-1; 9 bases fit TRBD2. Germline CDR1 is SGDLS and CDR2 is YYNGEE. V lost 3 bases to trimming and J lost 0 bases; unmatched junction nucleotides: 1. The length of the CDR3 is 15 residues. The CDR3, as DNA: TGTGCCAGCAGCGATAGCGGGAGCTCCTACAATGAGCAGTTCTTC. It codes for CASSDSGSSYNEQFF.

The V gene is TRBV9, the J gene TRBJ2-7; 7 bases fit TRBD1. The CDR3 is 15 amino acids. Per the germline V gene, CDR1 is SGDLS and CDR2 is YYNGEE. V shed 3 bases, J shed 1 base, and the junction held 7 bases outside the gene matches. The CDR3 is CASSAWDSPSYEQYF. The CDR3 DNA sequence: TGTGCCAGCAGCGCATGGGACAGCCCTTCCTACGAGCAGTACTTC.

The V gene is TRBV28, the J gene TRBJ2-7; TRBD2 agrees at 9 bases. This CDR3 comprises 16 residues. In germline, CDR1 is MDHEN, CDR2 SYDVKM. J gave up 3 bases and V 3 bases, and 9 bases lay outside the gene matches. CDR3 sequence: CASSLASGIGDYEQYF. In nucleotides, the CDR3 is TGTGCCAGCAGTTTGGCTAGCGGGATAGGGGACTACGAGCAGTACTTC.

The chain couples TRBV30 to TRBJ2-5; D is perhaps TRBD1 (6 bases). This CDR3 is built from 14 residues. From germline, CDR1 is GTSNPN and CDR2 SVGIG (reference sequence). V lost 1 base, J lost 2 bases, and 11 bases lay in between. CDR3 sequence (DNA): TGTGCCTGGAGTGAGGGGGTCTCACAAGAGACCCAGTACTTC. The encoded protein is CAWSEGVSQETQYF.

This chain connects TRBV11-1 to TRBJ1-5; TRBD1 is a possible D gene (5 bases). Looked up from germline, CDR1 is SGHAT and CDR2 is FQDESV (reference sequence). The CDR3 is made up of 15 amino acids. Trimming took off 8 bases at V and 2 bases at J, with 16 bases between the two ends. The CDR3 spells CASPRPGLRNQPQHF. The CDR3 DNA follows: TGTGCCAGCCCTCGCCCGGGACTCCGCAATCAGCCCCAGCATTTT.

V is TRBV5-8 and J is TRBJ2-2, with unresolved D. Germline V CDR1 and CDR2: SGHTS, YDEGEE. V dropped 9 bases and J dropped 6 bases, with 12 bases sitting between them. This CDR3 comprises 12 residues. The CDR3 spells CATPHEAGELFF. The CDR3, as DNA: TGTGCCACCCCACACGAAGCCGGGGAGCTGTTTTTT.

The V call is TRBV28, the J call TRBJ1-1, with TRBD1 matching 9 bases. CDR3 length equals 17 residues. With 1 base clipped from V and 0 bases from J, the junction kept 6 bases outside the gene matches. Germline CDR1 is MDHEN and CDR2 is SYDVKM. This CDR3 is CASSLSGQGILNTEAFF. CDR3 DNA: TGTGCCAGCAGTTTATCAGGACAGGGGATTCTGAACACTGAAGCTTTCTTT. The complete variable domain, with remaining parts taken from reference TRBV28 and TRBJ1-1, reads DVKVTQSSRYLVKRTGEKVFLECVQDMDHENMFWYRQDPGLGLRLIYFSYDVKMKEKGDIPEGYSVSREKKERFSLILESASTNQTSMYLCASSLSGQGILNTEAFFGQGTRLTVV.

The chain carries TRBV5-1 and TRBJ2-1; 7 positions agree with TRBD1. Trimming took 4 bases from V and 0 from J; bases not matched to a gene: 4. This CDR3 spans 15 amino acids. CDR1 is SGHRS and CDR2 is YFSETQ in the germline V gene. The CDR3 DNA follows: TGCGCCAGCAGCGAGTACAGGGGCTCCTACAATGAGCAGTTCTTC. It yields the protein CASSEYRGSYNEQFF.

The CDR3 nucleotides are TGTGCCAGCAGCCCATCGAGGACAGGGAACACTGAAGCTTTCTTT. Amino acid sequence: CASSPSRTGNTEAFF. The chain has TRBV7-9 and TRBJ1-1; 7 bases align to TRBD1. Germline V gene data show CDR1 as SEHNR and CDR2 as FQNEAQ (reference sequence). V shed 5 bases and J 1 base; nucleotides not matched to a gene: 7. This CDR3 region has 15 residues.

The chain employs TRBV27 and TRBJ2-5; no clear D gene. V lost 1 base and J lost 2, with 8 bases in between. Germline CDR1 is MNHEY and CDR2 is SMNVEV (reference sequence). The CDR3 loop spans 14 amino acids. In DNA, the CDR3 is TGTGCCAGCAGTTTATTGGGCACTCAAGAGACCCAGTACTTC. Encoded protein: CASSLLGTQETQYF.

V gene TRBV10-2 combines with J gene TRBJ2-1; 7 nucleotides align to TRBD1. Germline lookup yields CDR1 WSHSY and CDR2 SAAADI. The CDR3 is 12 amino acids. The ends lost 6 bases at V and 7 bases at J; junction bases unmatched: 3. The CDR3 bases are TGCGCCAGCAGAGACAGGGCGAATGAGCAGTTCTTC. As protein: CASRDRANEQFF.

The V and J genes are TRBV6-5 and TRBJ2-7, with 9 bases aligning to TRBD1. Germline CDR1 and CDR2: MNHEY and SVGAGI. CDR3 length: 15 amino acids. The V gene end was trimmed by 6 bases and the J gene end by 2 bases; junction bases not matched to a gene: 8. This chain's CDR3 is CASRIQGALPYEQYF. The CDR3 DNA reads TGTGCCAGCAGGATACAGGGGGCGCTTCCCTACGAGCAGTACTTC.

This clone was recorded only once. The rearrangement joins TRBV27 to TRBJ2-7; a possible D gene is TRBD2 (6 bases). The CDR3 length is 15 residues. Germline V gene sequence: CDR1 MNHEY, CDR2 SMNVEV (reference sequence). V lost 3 bases, J lost 0 bases, and 12 bases lay in between. CDR3 loop: CASSFSGLSSYEQYF. The CDR3 DNA reads TGTGCCAGCAGTTTCTCAGGACTAAGCTCCTACGAGCAGTACTTC.

V is TRBV5-4 and J is TRBJ2-6; maybe TRBD1 (5 bases). CDR3 size: 15 residues. Germline-derived CDR1 and CDR2 are SGHNT and YYREEE (reference sequence). Deletions cut 5 bases from V and 0 bases from J, with 9 bases between. Here the CDR3 DNA reads TGTGCCAGCAGACCGCAGGGCTCTGGGGCCAACGTCCTGACTTTC. It is translated as CASRPQGSGANVLTF. Looking up the rest from reference TRBV5-4 and TRBJ2-6 gives the full variable domain: ETGVTQSPTHLIKTRGQQVTLRCSSQSGHNTVSWYQQALGQGPQFIFQYYREEENGRGNFPPRFSGLQFPNYSSELNVNALELDDSALYLCASRPQGSGANVLTFGAGSRLTVL.

The genes are TRBV4-3 and TRBJ2-3, with 9 bases matching TRBD1. The CDR3 has 14 residues. Germline V gene sequence: CDR1 LGHNA, CDR2 YSLEER. V lost 3 bases to trimming and J lost 6 bases; unmatched junction nucleotides: 4. The CDR3 reads CASSHTGGVDTQYF. The CDR3 bases are TGCGCCAGCAGCCATACAGGGGGCGTGGATACGCAGTATTTT.

V and J are TRBV19 and TRBJ1-1, with D possibly being TRBD1 (5 bases). The CDR3 is made up of 13 amino acids. V was trimmed by 7 bases and J by 4 bases, leaving 13 bases between them. Germline CDR1 reads LNHDA; CDR2 reads SQIVND (reference sequence). The CDR3 DNA is TGTGCCAGTACTCAATCCAGGGCCACTGAAGCTTTCTTT. This codes for CASTQSRATEAFF. The variable domain in full, with the rest retrieved from reference TRBV19 and TRBJ1-1, is DGGITQSPKYLFRKEGQNVTLSCEQNLNHDAMYWYRQDPGQGLRLIYYSQIVNDFQKGDIAEGYSVSREKKESFPLTVTSAQKNPTAFYLCASTQSRATEAFFGQGTRLTVV.

The CDR3 DNA is TGTGCCAGCAGCTTAGCGGGCGGGAGGAACTCCTACGAGCAGTACTTC. Its protein is CASSLAGGRNSYEQYF. The V call is TRBV7-6, the J call TRBJ2-7, with 8 positions matching TRBD2. This CDR3 spans 16 amino acids. The germline V gene has CDR1 SGHVS and CDR2 FNYEAQ. V lost 0 bases, J lost 0 bases, and 4 bases stayed unmatched.

The chain carries TRBV5-1 and TRBJ1-1; TRBD1 is a possible D gene (5 bases). The V gene lost 4 bases and the J gene lost 4 bases, with 11 bases spanning the gap. Germline V gene data show CDR1 as SGHRS and CDR2 as YFSETQ. The CDR3 spans 13 residues. In DNA, the CDR3 is TGCGCCAGCAGCGTGCAGGGTTTCACTGAAGCTTTCTTT. Protein sequence: CASSVQGFTEAFF.

The rearrangement joins TRBV27 to TRBJ2-3, with TRBD2 matching over 12 bases. With V trimmed by 1 base and J by 6 bases, 8 bases remained unmatched. The CDR3 is 17 amino acids. Germline values: CDR1 MNHEY, CDR2 SMNVEV (reference sequence). CDR3 bases: TGTGCCAGCAGTTTATGGGCTAGCGGGAGGGGTCAGGATACGCAGTATTTT. Protein product: CASSLWASGRGQDTQYF.

This chain joins TRBV7-2 and TRBJ2-1; possibly TRBD2 for D (7 bases). CDR1 and CDR2 from the germline V gene are SGHTA and FQGNSA. The CDR3 sequence is 19 residues long. V lost 3 bases and J lost 6, with 27 bases in between. The CDR3 DNA follows: TGTGCCAGCAGCTTGTCTCCATTGACTAGCAGGGGTGAGAGCAATGAGCAGTTCTTC. Amino acid sequence: CASSLSPLTSRGESNEQFF.

The chain combines TRBV19 with TRBJ2-3, with D possibly matching TRBD1 (6 bases). Germline CDR1 is LNHDA and CDR2 is SQIVND (reference sequence). The CDR3 has 14 amino acids. The V gene lost 2 bases and the J gene lost 4 bases, with 10 bases spanning the gap. This chain's CDR3 is CASSILGGADTQYF. DNA for the CDR3: TGTGCCAGTAGTATATTAGGGGGTGCAGATACGCAGTATTTT.

The chain links TRBV5-4 to TRBJ2-7, with TRBD2 as a possible D gene (6 bases). Trimming took off 3 bases at V and 2 bases at J, with 12 bases between the two ends. Germline CDR1 SGHNT, CDR2 YYREEE (reference sequence). This CDR3 spans 14 amino acids. CDR3 in DNA: TGTGCCAGCAGCTCAGGACTATCCACCTACGAGCAGTACTTC. Its translation: CASSSGLSTYEQYF.

This chain uses TRBV29-1 with TRBJ1-2, with D uncertain. The CDR3 has 13 amino acids. Trimming shortened V by 7 bases and J by 4 bases, and 16 bases separated the two germline ends. Germline lookup yields CDR1 SQVTM and CDR2 ANQGSEA. The chain's CDR3 is CSADLQEGYGYTF. DNA for the CDR3: TGCAGCGCAGACCTTCAGGAGGGCTATGGCTACACCTTC. Looking up the rest from reference TRBV29-1 and TRBJ1-2 gives the full variable domain: SAVISQKPSRDICQRGTSLTIQCQVDSQVTMMFWYRQQPGQSLTLIATANQGSEATYESGFVIDKFPISRPNLTFSTLTVSNMSPEDSSIYLCSADLQEGYGYTFGSGTRLTVV.

The chain uses TRBV19 and TRBJ2-2; D gene uncertain. Germline lookup yields CDR1 LNHDA and CDR2 SQIVND (reference sequence). This CDR3 spans 14 amino acids. Trimming stripped 3 bases from V and 6 bases from J, with 11 bases between. Here the CDR3 reads CASSMLQFAGELFF. DNA for the CDR3: TGTGCCAGTAGTATGTTGCAGTTTGCCGGGGAGCTGTTTTTT.

The CDR3 sequence: CSVALVSGGQETQYF. The CDR3 nucleotides are TGCAGCGTTGCTTTGGTTAGCGGCGGTCAAGAGACCCAGTACTTC. The V gene is TRBV29-1, the J gene TRBJ2-5, with TRBD2 as a possible D gene (6 bases). Germline lookup yields CDR1 SQVTM and CDR2 ANQGSEA. The length of the CDR3 is 15 residues. The V end lost 4 bases, the J end lost 2 bases, and 17 bases lay between the germline ends.

The genes are TRBV7-6 and TRBJ2-1; no definite D call. The CDR3 sequence is 13 residues long. The ends were cut back, 2 bases at V and 5 bases at J, with 7 bases in the middle. Germline V lookup: CDR1 SGHVS, CDR2 FNYEAQ. The CDR3 DNA is TGTGCCAGCAGCTTAACATACAACAATGAGCAGTTCTTC. Amino acids: CASSLTYNNEQFF. Filled out from reference TRBV7-6 and TRBJ2-1, the complete variable domain reads GAGVSQSPRYKVTKRGQDVALRCDPISGHVSLYWYRQALGQGPEFLTYFNYEAQQDKSGLPNDRFSAERPEGSISTLTIQRTEQRDSAMYRCASSLTYNNEQFFGPGTRLTVL.

The chain combines TRBV19 with TRBJ2-7, with D maybe TRBD2 (6 bases). Trimming cost V 9 bases and J 3 bases, with 21 bases left between them. CDR1 LNHDA and CDR2 SQIVND come from the germline V gene (reference sequence). CDR3 size: 15 residues. The chain's CDR3 is CASPKVGAGHYEQYF. CDR3 nucleotides: TGTGCCAGCCCTAAGGTGGGCGCGGGGCACTACGAGCAGTACTTC.

This chain uses TRBV28 with TRBJ1-1, with no clear D. V lost 4 bases, J lost 6 bases, and 12 bases lay in between. The CDR3 runs to 13 residues. Germline CDR1 reads MDHEN; CDR2 reads SYDVKM. The CDR3 DNA is TGTGCCAGCAGTTCGGGTGGGAGCTCTGAAGCTTTCTTT. It yields the protein CASSSGGSSEAFF.

This clone has more than one count but fewer than ten. The germline gene is not matched at one end of the junction; a read error may be the cause. The CDR3 sequence is CASSRTRGTVF. The DNA for the CDR3 is TGTGCCAGCAGCCGGACCAGGGGGACGGTTTTT. The chain recombines TRBV7-9 with TRBJ1-1, with 7 bases that match TRBD1. CDR3 size: 11 residues. Looked up from germline, CDR1 is SEHNR and CDR2 is FQNEAQ (reference sequence).